This T cell receptor (beta chain) was documented in a study of T cell responses to AZD1222 COVID-19 vaccine. This CDR3 is built from 16 residues. Germline lookup yields CDR1 MDHEN and CDR2 SYDVKM. The V gene end was trimmed by 6 bases and the J gene end by 3 bases; junction bases not matched to a gene: 11. Study observations and caveats: Vaccination with two AZD1222 doses was followed by a rise in Spike-specific TCR breadth and depth. Across spike, vaccine-associated CD4 TCRs were found, dominant at 160-218 and 743-854. The donor group comprised mostly white British people and more females; the analysis possibly underestimated clonal diversity. The repertoires were collected only after the peak T cell response.

Comments on this clone: No antigen is known for it.

Data came from immunoSEQ multiplex PCR; TCRdb stores just in-frame clones and leaves some out. This table holds 150,000 or so clones, around 90% found once. The receptor's source is an adult in good health. The J gene is TRBJ1-3, the V gene TRBV28; 7 bases fit TRBD1. The sequences come from peripheral blood, collected on day 0 of AZD1222 vaccination. CDR3 in DNA: TGTGCCAGCAGACCCACGTTAGGGGGCGTTGGAAACACCATATATTTT. Protein sequence: CASRPTLGGVGNTIYF.